The source of this T cell receptor (beta chain) is a study of T cell changes during pregnancy in multiple sclerosis. Using immunoSEQ multiplex PCR, the repertoire was profiled, and TCRdb retains in-frame clones only, with some absent. Here the sample spans 75,000 to 95,000 clones, roughly 93% being singletons. Germline values: CDR1 GTSNPN, CDR2 SVGIG (reference sequence). This CDR3 is built from 12 residues. Trimming removed 6 bases at V and 5 bases at J, with 14 bases between. Sequenced here: peripheral blood, sampled in the second trimester of pregnancy. This chain joins TRBV30 and TRBJ2-7, with D tentatively TRBD2 (5 bases). This TCR derives from a female donor with multiple sclerosis, enrolled in a pregnancy study. The CDR3 sequence is CACRGQRNEQYF. CDR3 nucleotides: TGTGCCTGTCGGGGTCAGAGGAACGAGCAGTACTTC.